What follows is one T cell receptor beta chain and its context. What this receptor recognizes is not known. No much larger clone exists at a distance of one base, and base qualities are not known. The library was produced with the immunoSEQ multiplex PCR assay. Held by TCRdb, this immuneACCESS table contains in-frame sequences only and omits some clones. Under half of the omission traces to an unresolved V gene where checked; the cause of the rest is unknown. In all, the sample holds about 100,000 clones, and almost 96% of those were seen once. The ten largest make up roughly 0.22% of the sample. This specimen belongs to a study of technical replicates of blood from a handful of donors (dated by TCRdb to the late 2010s). CDR1 and CDR2, per the germline V gene, are ENHRY and SYGVKD. Ends trimmed: V by 10 bases, J by 8 bases; bases unmatched to a gene: 10. The CDR3 covers 15 residues, taking in both the cysteine and the phenylalanine. Only CDR3 DNA is held: 45 bases, read in frame from base 1.

This receptor was identified in a human donor in good health. Sequencing used T cells isolated from PBMCs. The chain is made from TRBV10-3 and TRBJ2-2; 13 bases in between match TRBD2. The DNA sequence is as follows: TGTGCCAGGGCAGCTGGACTAGCGGGGGTAGGGGAGCTGTTTTTT. It is translated as CARAAGLAGVGELFF.